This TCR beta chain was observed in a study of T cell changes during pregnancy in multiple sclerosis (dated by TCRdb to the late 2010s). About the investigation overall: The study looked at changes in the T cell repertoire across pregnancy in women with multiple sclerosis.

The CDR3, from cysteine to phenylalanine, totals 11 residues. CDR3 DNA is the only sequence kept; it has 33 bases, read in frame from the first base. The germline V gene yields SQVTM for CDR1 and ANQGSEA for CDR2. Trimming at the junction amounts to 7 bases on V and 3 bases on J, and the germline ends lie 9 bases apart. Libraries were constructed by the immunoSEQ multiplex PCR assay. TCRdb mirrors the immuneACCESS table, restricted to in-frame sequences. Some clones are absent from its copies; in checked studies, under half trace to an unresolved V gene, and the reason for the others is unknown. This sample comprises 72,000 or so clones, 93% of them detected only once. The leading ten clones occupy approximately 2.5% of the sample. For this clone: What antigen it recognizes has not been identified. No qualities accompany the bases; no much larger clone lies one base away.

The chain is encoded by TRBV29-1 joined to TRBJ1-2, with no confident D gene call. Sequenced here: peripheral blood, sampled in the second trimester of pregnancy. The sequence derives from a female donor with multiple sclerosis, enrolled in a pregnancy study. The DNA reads TGCAGCGCCCTTATTTACTATGGCTACACCTTC. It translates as CSALIYYGYTF.